This T cell receptor (beta chain) stems from a study of beta chain features in type 1 diabetes. Turning to the study itself: Examined across all samples were just under 110,000,000 sorted cells.

The CDR3 covers 15 residues. Germline V gene data show CDR1 as MDHEN and CDR2 as SYDVKM. V dropped 6 bases and J dropped 7 bases, with 19 bases sitting between them. The investigators reverse transcribed all of the isolated RNA, so they sequenced expressed TCRB transcripts. The method was immunoSEQ multiplex PCR; TCRdb's version includes in-frame clones alone and lacks a portion of them. The table includes 35,000 to 45,000 clones, around 60% detected once. The clonotype was recovered from a woman under 40 in good health. This rearrangement joins TRBV28 to TRBJ2-4, with D perhaps TRBD2 (6 bases). Source material: Tregs from blood. The CDR3 coding sequence is TGTGCCAGCAGCCAGGATCAGCGGGTCTTCAACATTCAGTACTTC. It codes for CASSQDQRVFNIQYF.